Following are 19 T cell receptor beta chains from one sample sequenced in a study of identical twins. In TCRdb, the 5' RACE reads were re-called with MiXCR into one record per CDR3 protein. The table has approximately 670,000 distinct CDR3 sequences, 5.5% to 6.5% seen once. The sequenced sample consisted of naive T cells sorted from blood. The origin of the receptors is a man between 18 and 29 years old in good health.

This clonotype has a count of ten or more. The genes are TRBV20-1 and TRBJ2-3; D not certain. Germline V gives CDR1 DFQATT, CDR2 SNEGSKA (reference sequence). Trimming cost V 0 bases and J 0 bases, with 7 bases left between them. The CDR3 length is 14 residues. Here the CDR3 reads CSARDPASTDTQYF. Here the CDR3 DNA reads TGCAGTGCTAGAGACCCGGCCAGCACAGATACGCAGTATTTT.

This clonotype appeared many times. The CDR3 nucleotides are TGTGCCAGCAGCTTGATTACGACGGCTATTAACACCGGGGAGCTGTTTTTT. It translates to CASSLITTAINTGELFF. The chain carries TRBV5-6 and TRBJ2-2; D not certain. V was trimmed by 1 base and J by 2 bases, leaving 15 bases between them. Germline V gene lookup returns CDR1 SGHDT and CDR2 YYEEEE. The CDR3 has 17 amino acids.

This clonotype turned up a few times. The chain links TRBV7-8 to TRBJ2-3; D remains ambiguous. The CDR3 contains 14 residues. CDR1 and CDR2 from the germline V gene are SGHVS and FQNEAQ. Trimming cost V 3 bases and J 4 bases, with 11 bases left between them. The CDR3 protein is CASSLGPRPDTQYF. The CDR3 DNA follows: TGTGCCAGCAGCTTGGGTCCCAGGCCAGATACGCAGTATTTT.

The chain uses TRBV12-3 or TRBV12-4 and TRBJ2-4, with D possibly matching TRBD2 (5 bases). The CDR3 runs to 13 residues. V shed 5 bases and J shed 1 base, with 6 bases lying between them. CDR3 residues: CASSTGAKNIQYF. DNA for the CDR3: TGTGCCAGCAGTACGGGGGCCAAAAACATTCAGTACTTC.

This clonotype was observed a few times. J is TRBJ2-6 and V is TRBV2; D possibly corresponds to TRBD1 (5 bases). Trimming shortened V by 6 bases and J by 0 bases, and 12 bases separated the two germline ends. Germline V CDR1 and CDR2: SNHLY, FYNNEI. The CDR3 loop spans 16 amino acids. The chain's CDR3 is CASSLTGSSGANVLTF. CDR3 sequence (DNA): TGTGCCAGCAGCCTTACAGGATCCTCTGGGGCCAACGTCCTGACTTTC. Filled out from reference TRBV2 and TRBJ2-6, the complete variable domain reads EPEVTQTPSHQVTQMGQEVILRCVPISNHLYFYWYRQILGQKVEFLVSFYNNEISEKSEIFDDQFSVERPDGSNFTLKIRSTKLEDSAMYFCASSLTGSSGANVLTFGAGSRLTVL.

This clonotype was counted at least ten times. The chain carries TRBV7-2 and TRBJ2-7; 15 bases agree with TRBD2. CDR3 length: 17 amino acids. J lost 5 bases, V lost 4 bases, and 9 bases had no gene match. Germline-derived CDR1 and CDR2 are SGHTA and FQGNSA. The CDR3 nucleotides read TGTGCCAGCAGCTGGACTAGCGGGAGGGCCAGGGGGAACGAGCAGTACTTC. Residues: CASSWTSGRARGNEQYF.

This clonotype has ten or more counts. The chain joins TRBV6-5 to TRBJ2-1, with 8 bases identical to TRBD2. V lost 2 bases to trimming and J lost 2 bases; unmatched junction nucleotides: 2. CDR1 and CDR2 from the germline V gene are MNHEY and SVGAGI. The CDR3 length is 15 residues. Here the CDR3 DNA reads TGTGCCAGCAGTTACGCGGGAGGCCCCTACAATGAGCAGTTCTTC. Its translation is CASSYAGGPYNEQFF.

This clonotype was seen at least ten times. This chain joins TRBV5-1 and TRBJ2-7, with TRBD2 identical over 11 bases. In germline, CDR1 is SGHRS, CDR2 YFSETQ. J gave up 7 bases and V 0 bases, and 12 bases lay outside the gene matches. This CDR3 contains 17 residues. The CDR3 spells CASSLVLAGVLRGEQYV. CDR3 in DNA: TGCGCCAGCAGCTTGGTACTAGCGGGAGTCCTCCGAGGAGAGCAGTACGTC.

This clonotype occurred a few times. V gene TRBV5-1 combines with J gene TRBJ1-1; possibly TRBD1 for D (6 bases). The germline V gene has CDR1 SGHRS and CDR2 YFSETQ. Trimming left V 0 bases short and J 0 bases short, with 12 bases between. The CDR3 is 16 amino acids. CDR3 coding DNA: TGCGCCAGCAGCTTGGATCCGGGGGGCATGAACACTGAAGCTTTCTTT. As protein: CASSLDPGGMNTEAFF.

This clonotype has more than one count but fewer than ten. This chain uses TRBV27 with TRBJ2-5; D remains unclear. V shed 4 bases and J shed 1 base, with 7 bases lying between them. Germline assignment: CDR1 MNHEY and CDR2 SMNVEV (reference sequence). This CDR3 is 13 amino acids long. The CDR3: CASSYRIQETQYF. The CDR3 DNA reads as TGTGCCAGCAGTTACAGAATCCAAGAGACCCAGTACTTC.

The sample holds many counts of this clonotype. CDR3 in DNA: TGTGCCAGCAGCCCTGCCCCGGGGCCTAAAGGAGGGAAACTGTTTTTT. This sequence encodes CASSPAPGPKGGKLFF. The chain links TRBV9 to TRBJ1-4, with D maybe TRBD1 (5 bases). V was shortened by 4 bases and J by 11 bases, with 24 bases between the two germline ends. The CDR3 is made up of 16 amino acids. Germline CDR1 and CDR2: SGDLS and YYNGEE.

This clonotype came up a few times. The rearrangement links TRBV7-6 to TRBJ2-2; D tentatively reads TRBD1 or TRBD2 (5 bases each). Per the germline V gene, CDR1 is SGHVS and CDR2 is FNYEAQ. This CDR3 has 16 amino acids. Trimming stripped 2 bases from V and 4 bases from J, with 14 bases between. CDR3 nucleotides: TGTGCCAGCAGCTTAAGTCCGGGGACGGGCACCGGGGAGCTGTTTTTT. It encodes CASSLSPGTGTGELFF.

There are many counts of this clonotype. CDR3 bases: TGTGCCAGCAGTCGCCTGACTTTAGCGGCCCAAGAGACCCAGTACTTC. This translates into CASSRLTLAAQETQYF. The V gene is TRBV12-3 or TRBV12-4, the J gene TRBJ2-5; D perhaps matches TRBD2 (6 bases). The CDR3 contains 16 residues. V lost 5 bases and J lost 1, with 17 bases in between.

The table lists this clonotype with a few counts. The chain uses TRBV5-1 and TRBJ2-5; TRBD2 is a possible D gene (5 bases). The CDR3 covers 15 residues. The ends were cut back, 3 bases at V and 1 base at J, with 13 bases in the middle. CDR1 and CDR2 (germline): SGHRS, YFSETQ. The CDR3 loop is CASSSLGVLQETQYF. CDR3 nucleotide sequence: TGCGCCAGCAGCTCCCTCGGGGTCCTCCAAGAGACCCAGTACTTC.

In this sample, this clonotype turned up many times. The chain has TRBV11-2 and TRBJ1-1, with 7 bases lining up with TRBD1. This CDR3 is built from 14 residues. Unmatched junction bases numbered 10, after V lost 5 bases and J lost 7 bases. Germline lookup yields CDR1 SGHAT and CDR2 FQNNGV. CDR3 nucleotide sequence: TGTGCCAGCAGCCGTACAGGGGCACTCGTTGAAGCTTTCTTT. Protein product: CASSRTGALVEAFF.

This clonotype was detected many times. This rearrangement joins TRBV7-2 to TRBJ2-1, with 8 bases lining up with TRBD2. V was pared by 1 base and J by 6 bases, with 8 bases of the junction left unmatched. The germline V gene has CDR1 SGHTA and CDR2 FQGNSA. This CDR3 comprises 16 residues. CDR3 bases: TGTGCCAGCAGCTTAGAAGTCGGGCTAGCGGGCAATGAGCAGTTCTTC. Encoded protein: CASSLEVGLAGNEQFF.

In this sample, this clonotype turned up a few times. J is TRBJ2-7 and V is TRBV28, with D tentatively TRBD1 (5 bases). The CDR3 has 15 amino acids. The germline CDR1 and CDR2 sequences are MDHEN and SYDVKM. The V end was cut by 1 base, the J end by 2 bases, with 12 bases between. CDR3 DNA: TGTGCCAGCAGTTTATCCAGGGAAATCACCTACGAGCAGTACTTC. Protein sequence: CASSLSREITYEQYF.

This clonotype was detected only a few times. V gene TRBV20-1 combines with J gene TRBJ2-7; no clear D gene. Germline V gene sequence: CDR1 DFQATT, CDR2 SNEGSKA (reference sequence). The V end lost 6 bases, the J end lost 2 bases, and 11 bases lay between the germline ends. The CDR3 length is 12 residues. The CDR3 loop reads CSASEGTYEQYF. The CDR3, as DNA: TGCAGTGCCAGCGAAGGGACCTACGAGCAGTACTTC.

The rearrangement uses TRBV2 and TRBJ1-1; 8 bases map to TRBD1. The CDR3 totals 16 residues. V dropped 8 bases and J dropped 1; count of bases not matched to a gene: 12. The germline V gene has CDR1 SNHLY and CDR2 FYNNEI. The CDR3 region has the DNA TGTGCCAGCCCCCGGAGGAGGGGACAGGCGAACACTGAAGCTTTCTTT. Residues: CASPRRRGQANTEAFF.